These 2 T cell receptor beta chains share one sample of origin, sequenced in a study of T cell responses to AZD1222 COVID-19 vaccine. Clones were sequenced by immunoSEQ multiplex PCR, and TCRdb holds only the in-frame ones, with some missing. The sample carries around 100,000 clones, 80% to 85% recorded once. Sequences were derived from peripheral blood, sampled on day 0 of AZD1222 vaccination. The receptors were gathered from an adult in good health.

Here the CDR3 DNA reads TGTGCCAGCAGTGCCAGCCTGAACACTGAAGCTTTCTTT. Translation: CASSASLNTEAFF. J is TRBJ1-1 and V is TRBV6-4; no firm D call. Per the germline V gene, CDR1 is MRHNA and CDR2 is SNTAGT. The CDR3 sequence is 13 residues long. Trimming pared 4 bases from V and 0 bases from J, leaving 6 bases between.

J is TRBJ2-4 and V is TRBV4-1; 8 nucleotides agree with TRBD2. The CDR3 is made up of 19 amino acids. The ends lost 4 bases at V and 3 bases at J; junction bases unmatched: 17. In germline, CDR1 is MGHRA, CDR2 YSYEKL. CDR3 DNA: TGCGCCAGCAGCCCCCACCGGGAAAGTAGCGGGACGGGCAAAAACATTCAGTACTTC. Amino acid sequence: CASSPHRESSGTGKNIQYF.